The 19 T cell receptor beta chains in this list originate from one sample, sequenced in a study of T-cell memory formation after mild COVID-19. TCRdb reprocessed the 5' RACE reads via MiXCR and lists one record per CDR3 protein. The sample includes roughly 100,000 distinct CDR3 sequences, approximately 17% of them seen just once. The material sequenced was PBMCs or a T cell subset sorted from them (not recorded which). These receptors all stem from an adult woman who had mild COVID-19 (a few samples of this study predate the infection). Cell type and time point are not known.

The gene calls are TRBV13 and TRBJ1-1; 7 bases match TRBD1. In germline, CDR1 is PRHDT, CDR2 FYEKMQ (reference sequence). This CDR3 contains 15 residues. V lost 4 bases, J lost 9 bases, and 14 bases stayed unmatched. This CDR3 is CASSSSLPGGLKAFF. CDR3 nucleotide sequence: TGTGCCAGCAGCTCCAGCCTCCCAGGGGGATTAAAAGCTTTCTTT.

This clonotype turned up a few times. The gene calls are TRBV7-9 and TRBJ2-3; 8 nucleotides line up with TRBD1. Trimming took 5 bases from V and 2 from J; bases not matched to a gene: 6. CDR3 length: 15 amino acids. Germline V gene data show CDR1 as SEHNR and CDR2 as FQNEAQ (reference sequence). CDR3 amino acids: CASSHQTGATDTQYF. The CDR3, as DNA: TGTGCCAGCAGCCACCAGACAGGGGCCACAGATACGCAGTATTTT.

The chain joins TRBV11-3 to TRBJ2-6, with 9 bases identical to TRBD1. This CDR3 is built from 18 residues. Germline V lookup: CDR1 SGHNT, CDR2 YENEEA. V shed 4 bases and J 8 bases; nucleotides not matched to a gene: 15. In DNA form, the CDR3 reads TGTGCCAGCAGCTCCCCAGAGGGTACAGGGGGCTTGCCCAACGTCCTGACTTTC. This sequence encodes CASSSPEGTGGLPNVLTF.

This clonotype appeared many times. The chain recombines TRBV7-9 with TRBJ2-3; 9 bases are shared with TRBD2. The V gene's germline CDR1 is SEHNR and CDR2 FQNEAQ (reference sequence). The ends lost 8 bases at V and 4 bases at J; junction bases unmatched: 10. The CDR3 runs 15 residues. This CDR3 is CASLNQRGAADTQYF. The CDR3 DNA reads as TGTGCCAGCTTAAATCAGCGGGGGGCGGCAGATACGCAGTATTTT. Full variable domain (outside the CDR3, taken from reference TRBV7-9 and TRBJ2-3): DTGVSQNPRHKITKRGQNVTFRCDPISEHNRLYWYRQTLGQGPEFLTYFQNEAQLEKSRLLSDRFSAERPKGSFSTLEIQRTEQGDSAMYLCASLNQRGAADTQYFGPGTRLTVL.

The V and J genes are TRBV5-5 and TRBJ2-3; the D gene could be TRBD1 or TRBD2 (6 bases each). V shed 6 bases and J shed 1 base, with 15 bases lying between them. This CDR3 is 15 amino acids long. Germline V gene data show CDR1 as SGHKS and CDR2 as YYEKEE (reference sequence). CDR3 coding DNA: TGTGCCAGCATCCCGGGAAGGGGGGGCACAGATACGCAGTATTTT. Protein sequence: CASIPGRGGTDTQYF.

A few counts support this clonotype. The chain links TRBV7-9 to TRBJ2-1; TRBD1 matches 7 bases. This CDR3 has 13 residues. The V gene end was trimmed by 6 bases and the J gene end by 7 bases; junction bases not matched to a gene: 6. The germline V gene encodes CDR1 SEHNR and CDR2 FQNEAQ (reference sequence). The CDR3 DNA reads TGTGCCAGCAGTCGACAGGGTGGGAATGAGCAGTTCTTC. Residues: CASSRQGGNEQFF.

This clonotype was detected ten times or more. The rearrangement joins TRBV7-9 to TRBJ2-7; D ambiguous. Trimming shortened V by 1 base and J by 1 base, and 11 bases separated the two germline ends. The CDR3 covers 15 residues. The V gene's germline CDR1 is SEHNR and CDR2 FQNEAQ (reference sequence). The DNA for the CDR3 is TGTGCCAGCAGCTTAGTCAATGGCGATTCCTACGAGCAGTACTTC. Translated: CASSLVNGDSYEQYF. Using reference TRBV7-9 and TRBJ2-7 for the parts outside the CDR3, the full variable domain is DTGVSQNPRHKITKRGQNVTFRCDPISEHNRLYWYRQTLGQGPEFLTYFQNEAQLEKSRLLSDRFSAERPKGSFSTLEIQRTEQGDSAMYLCASSLVNGDSYEQYFGPGTRLTVT.

This clonotype was counted between two and nine times. This chain joins TRBV23-1 and TRBJ2-5; 10 nucleotides align to TRBD1. TRBV23-1 is marked as an open reading frame, function uncertain. There are 15 residues in the CDR3. V dropped 4 bases and J dropped 4; count of bases not matched to a gene: 6. DNA for the CDR3: TGCGCCAGCAGTCGAGCGGACAGGGGGGGAGAGACCCAGTACTTC. This sequence encodes CASSRADRGGETQYF.

The rearrangement joins TRBV5-6 to TRBJ1-1; D not resolved. Per the germline V gene, CDR1 is SGHDT and CDR2 is YYEEEE. The CDR3 sequence is 12 residues long. Trimming left V 0 bases short and J 10 bases short, with 10 bases between. The DNA of the CDR3 is TGTGCCAGCAGCTTGGCGGGGAATCCAGCTTTCTTT. Protein product: CASSLAGNPAFF.

This chain connects TRBV7-9 to TRBJ2-6; D unresolved. The CDR3 is 15 amino acids. The V and J ends lost 5 bases and 0 bases respectively, with 8 bases between them. Germline V CDR1 and CDR2: SEHNR, FQNEAQ (reference sequence). The CDR3 DNA sequence: TGTGCCAGCAGCCCGTCTAGCTCTGGGGCCAACGTCCTGACTTTC. Its protein is CASSPSSSGANVLTF.

The rearrangement uses TRBV9 and TRBJ1-1; 7 positions agree with TRBD1. Germline CDR1 SGDLS, CDR2 YYNGEE. V lost 4 bases and J lost 4; bases outside the gene matches: 19. The CDR3 covers 18 residues. CDR3 coding DNA: TGTGCCAGCAGCAAAAGAAAGGTCCAGGGGGGCCCGGGCACTGAAGCTTTCTTT. It is translated as CASSKRKVQGGPGTEAFF.

There are a few counts of this clonotype. V is TRBV6-2 or TRBV6-3 and J is TRBJ2-1; 10 nucleotides align to TRBD2. The CDR3 runs to 18 residues. V shed 2 bases, J shed 1 base, and the junction held 8 bases outside the gene matches. Per the germline V gene, CDR1 is MNHEY and CDR2 is SVGEGT. The CDR3 coding sequence is TGTGCCAGCAGTTACGGTCTAGCGGGAGACCCATCCTACAATGAGCAGTTCTTC. It specifies CASSYGLAGDPSYNEQFF.

CDR3 coding DNA: TGTGCCAGCAGCCCATCGGAGGGACAAGAGACCCAGTACTTC. Protein: CASSPSEGQETQYF. The chain joins TRBV11-3 to TRBJ2-5; a weak D match, TRBD2 (6 bases). This CDR3 spans 14 amino acids. V lost 5 bases and J lost 2, with 12 bases in between. Per the germline V gene, CDR1 is SGHNT and CDR2 is YENEEA.

The J gene is TRBJ2-1, the V gene TRBV27; D ambiguous. The CDR3 spans 14 residues. The ends were cut back, 2 bases at V and 8 bases at J, with 13 bases in the middle. Looked up from germline, CDR1 is MNHEY and CDR2 is SMNVEV (reference sequence). This chain's CDR3 is CASSLGSRADEQFF. In DNA, the CDR3 is TGTGCCAGCAGTTTAGGCTCCCGGGCGGATGAGCAGTTCTTC.

The V gene is TRBV9, the J gene TRBJ1-1; D might be TRBD1 (6 bases). The CDR3 totals 14 residues. Trimming stripped 3 bases from V and 4 bases from J, with 13 bases between. Germline V lookup: CDR1 SGDLS, CDR2 YYNGEE. CDR3 sequence reads: CASSAIQGGTEAFF. CDR3 DNA sequence: TGTGCCAGCAGCGCGATACAGGGTGGCACTGAAGCTTTCTTT. The whole variable domain, remainder taken from reference TRBV9 and TRBJ1-1, is DSGVTQTPKHLITATGQRVTLRCSPRSGDLSVYWYQQSLDQGLQFLIQYYNGEERAKGNILERFSAQQFPDLHSELNLSSLELGDSALYFCASSAIQGGTEAFFGQGTRLTVV.

This clonotype was detected a few times. The chain links TRBV6-5 to TRBJ1-1; 7 bases map to TRBD1. Germline V gene lookup returns CDR1 MNHEY and CDR2 SVGAGI. With 2 bases clipped from V and 0 bases from J, the junction kept 3 bases outside the gene matches. The CDR3 length is 15 residues. As DNA, the CDR3 is TGTGCCAGCAGTTACGAAGGGGGCATGAACACTGAAGCTTTCTTT. This sequence encodes CASSYEGGMNTEAFF.

The V call is TRBV24-1, the J call TRBJ1-2; D remains ambiguous. The ends were cut back, 9 bases at V and 1 base at J, with 8 bases in the middle. Germline CDR1 KGHDR, CDR2 SFDVKD. The CDR3 is made up of 12 amino acids. The CDR3 reads CATFDGNYGYTF. The CDR3 DNA follows: TGTGCCACCTTCGACGGTAACTATGGCTACACCTTC.

In its sample, this clonotype was seen a few times. The rearrangement joins TRBV2 to TRBJ2-7; D possibly uses TRBD1 or TRBD2 (5 bases each). V dropped 3 bases and J dropped 1 base, with 13 bases sitting between them. The germline V gene has CDR1 SNHLY and CDR2 FYNNEI. CDR3 size: 15 residues. The CDR3 DNA is TGTGCCAGCAGTGAGTTCGGGACCCTGTCCTACGAGCAGTACTTC. Its protein is CASSEFGTLSYEQYF.

There are a few counts of this clonotype. The CDR3 loop reads CASSEPASGRGNEQFF. In nucleotides, the CDR3 is TGTGCCAGCAGTGAGCCGGCTAGCGGCCGCGGGAATGAGCAGTTCTTC. This sequence joins TRBV25-1 and TRBJ2-1, with 7 bases identical to TRBD2. The CDR3 is 16 amino acids. The V gene's germline CDR1 is MGHDK and CDR2 SYGVNS. J was trimmed by 7 bases and V by 3 bases; bases with no gene match: 12.